The rows below give T cell receptor beta chains drawn from one sample of a study of T cells after yellow fever vaccination. TCRdb passed the 5' RACE reads through MiXCR, listing each CDR3 protein once. This sample has 95,000 to 100,000 distinct CDR3 sequences; roughly 6% occur once, and the top ten carry about two fifths. The sample here was CD8+ T cells sorted from PBMCs, taken 10 days after the yellow fever booster vaccination. The receptors were sampled from a man between 18 and 29 years old who received the YFV17D yellow fever vaccine. CDR3s include the opening cysteine and the closing phenylalanine or tryptophan. The D gene is left open where the match is weak. Clone size is stated in some rows and not others, as once, few, many or a class when expanded.

CDR3 DNA | CDR3 protein | V gene | D gene | CDR3 length | J gene | clone size
TGCGCCAGCAGCCCTGTCAGGATGAACACCGGGGAGCTGTTTTTT | CASSPVRMNTGELFF | TRBV5-1 | - | 15 | TRBJ2-2 | many
TGTGCCAGTACCCCTTACGAAGGGTCGATAGATACGCAGTATTTT | CASTPYEGSIDTQYF | TRBV19 | - | 15 | TRBJ2-3 | few
TGTGCCAGCAGCTGGGACCCGACGGCCGAGCAGTACTTC | CASSWDPTAEQYF | TRBV7-2 | - | 13 | TRBJ2-7 | -
TGTGCCAGCAGTTTGGGGCAGGGGGCATACACCGGGGAGCTGTTTTTT | CASSLGQGAYTGELFF | TRBV12-3/TRBV12-4 | TRBD1 | 16 | TRBJ2-2 | few
TGTGCCAGCAGCCAAGAAAGGACAGCCTATGGCTACACCTTC | CASSQERTAYGYTF | TRBV3-1 | - | 14 | TRBJ1-2 | few
TGTGCCAGCAGCTTTCCGCTAGCGGGGGTAAATGAGCAGTTCTTC | CASSFPLAGVNEQFF | TRBV7-3 | TRBD2 | 15 | TRBJ2-1 | few
TGTGCCAGCAGTCTAACCGGGTCTCTGCTGGAGACCCAGTACTTC | CASSLTGSLLETQYF | TRBV7-3 | - | 15 | TRBJ2-5 | -
TGCGCCAGCAGCCAGAGCGTCGGCTACGGGGGGTGGTACGAGCAGTACTTC | CASSQSVGYGGWYEQYF | TRBV4-1 | TRBD2 | 17 | TRBJ2-7 | few
TGTGCCAGCAGTCCGCTAGCGGGGGAGGGCACCGGGGAGCTGTTTTTT | CASSPLAGEGTGELFF | TRBV27 | TRBD2 | 16 | TRBJ2-2 | -
TGTGCCAGTAAGGCGGGAAACACCGGGGAGCTGTTTTTT | CASKAGNTGELFF | TRBV10-3 | - | 13 | TRBJ2-2 | -
TGTGCCACCAGTGATGAACAGATAATAACCGTCGGCACAGATACGCAGTATTTT | CATSDEQIITVGTDTQYF | TRBV24-1 | - | 18 | TRBJ2-3 | many
TGCAGTGCTAGAGAAGCGCGTTACTTTGAAGCTTTCTTT | CSAREARYFEAFF | TRBV20-1 | - | 13 | TRBJ1-1 | few
TGTGCCAGCAGCCCAGGGGAAGGTACGCAGTATTTT | CASSPGEGTQYF | TRBV6-2/TRBV6-3 | - | 12 | TRBJ2-3 | few
TGCGCCAGCAGCGTTACTAGGACTAGCGGACCCTACGAGCAGTACTTC | CASSVTRTSGPYEQYF | TRBV5-1 | TRBD2 | 16 | TRBJ2-7 | -
TGTGCCAGCAGACCCGGGACTAGCGGCTACGAGCAGTACTTC | CASRPGTSGYEQYF | TRBV7-2 | TRBD2 | 14 | TRBJ2-7 | many
TGTGCCAGCAGTTTCCCACGACTAGCGGGGAGCCTAGATACGCAGTATTTT | CASSFPRLAGSLDTQYF | TRBV28 | TRBD2 | 17 | TRBJ2-3 | many
TGTGCCAGCAGCGCAAGTCCTAGCGAGGAGCAGTTCTTC | CASSASPSEEQFF | TRBV7-2 | - | 13 | TRBJ2-1 | few
TGTGCCAGCAGTTACGGGGCTGGGCAGGGAAGCACAGATACGCAGTATTTT | CASSYGAGQGSTDTQYF | TRBV6-5 | - | 17 | TRBJ2-3 | few
TGCGCCAGCAGCCAGCGACAGTTCTATGGCTACACCTTC | CASSQRQFYGYTF | TRBV4-3 | - | 13 | TRBJ1-2 | many
TGCAGTGCTAGACGGACGGGAGCGGGCTACACCTTC | CSARRTGAGYTF | TRBV20-1 | - | 12 | TRBJ1-2 | few
TGCGCCAGCAGCCAATCGACAGGCCCGTACCAAGAGACCCAGTACTTC | CASSQSTGPYQETQYF | TRBV4-3 | - | 16 | TRBJ2-5 | few
TGTGCCACCAGCCATGGTGGGACAGGGGACTACGAGCAGTACTTC | CATSHGGTGDYEQYF | TRBV15 | TRBD1 | 15 | TRBJ2-7 | few
TGTGCCAGCACTGAGACCGGGACAGGGTACAATGAGCAGTTCTTC | CASTETGTGYNEQFF | TRBV6-2/TRBV6-3 | TRBD1 | 15 | TRBJ2-1 | -
TGTGCCAGCAGCTTCGACAGCAGTTTTCAAGAGACCCAGTACTTC | CASSFDSSFQETQYF | TRBV11-1 | - | 15 | TRBJ2-5 | -
TGTGCCAGCAGTTTACAGGGGGGCTCCTATAATTCACCCCTCCACTTT | CASSLQGGSYNSPLHF | TRBV28 | TRBD1 | 16 | TRBJ1-6 | -
TGTGCCAGCAGCGTGGGACTAGCGGGGGGGAGCTCCTACGAGCAGTACTTC | CASSVGLAGGSSYEQYF | TRBV3-1 | TRBD2 | 17 | TRBJ2-7 | many
TGCGCCAGCAGCCAAGATTTCGGGACGGGGCAGCCCCAGCATTTT | CASSQDFGTGQPQHF | TRBV4-3 | - | 15 | TRBJ1-5 | -
TGTGCCAGCAGTTTTGACGGACCGATGAACACTGAAGCTTTCTTT | CASSFDGPMNTEAFF | TRBV12-3/TRBV12-4 | - | 15 | TRBJ1-1 | few
TGTGCTAGTGGTTTGGTCCCGACTTCCGACAGGGTTGAAGGCTACACCTTC | CASGLVPTSDRVEGYTF | TRBV12-5 | TRBD1 | 17 | TRBJ1-2 | few
TGTGCCATTAGTGAGGGGAAAGTTGAGCAGTTCTTC | CAISEGKVEQFF | TRBV10-3 | - | 12 | TRBJ2-1 | -
TGTGCCAGCAGCCCCGGGATTTACGAGCAGTACTTC | CASSPGIYEQYF | TRBV6-6 | - | 12 | TRBJ2-7 | -